The subject of this entry is one TCR beta chain. What it binds is not known. Germline assignment: CDR1 SQVTM and CDR2 ANQGSEA. The CDR3 has 16 residues. The sample is drawn from a study of T cells expressing NK-cell markers. On the study more broadly: Of eight sequenced donors, seven were HCMV-seropositive and one HCMV-seronegative.

Study-wide points: These clonotypes additionally ranked first within the CD3+CD56-NKG2C+ fraction of a handful of donors. Whether the expanded NKG2C+ T cell clones recognized HCMV remained unclear.

Researchers built TCR beta cDNA using 5'RACE template switching with UMIs. With the 5' RACE reads reprocessed, TCRdb shows one record per CDR3 protein and no DNA. This sample's table has around 260,000 distinct CDR3 sequences. The sequenced sample consisted of blood T cells: a sorted CD56 or NKG2C T cell subset, CD4+ or CD8+ T cells, or bulk PBMC T cells (not recorded which). The source is a woman between 18 and 69 years old in good health. The rearrangement links TRBV29-1 to TRBJ2-2; the TCRdb D gene call, TRBD1, has no DNA to confirm it. CDR3: CSVERLKAPYTGELFF.